The T cell receptor (beta chain) described here comes from a study of blood T cell repertoires in COVID-19. Background on the study: The United States, Italy and Spain were the sources of the acute and convalescent COVID-19 samples. In each case, the material was cDNA or gDNA derived from T cells, B-cell-depleted T cells, or PBMCs.

Authors' data handling: Reference gene primer amplification in the assay estimated nucleated cell counts. Data came from immunoSEQ multiplex PCR; TCRdb stores just in-frame clones and leaves some out. V, J and clone size reflect that table, while D and trimming were determined from the DNA. The sample includes more than 140,000 clones, 84% seen only once; the top ten take 5.5% to 8%. Between the trimmed V and J ends, which lost 4 bases and 7 bases, there was a span of 13 bases. The CDR3 runs to 13 residues. Germline CDR1 and CDR2: LNHDA and SQIVND (reference sequence). The chain carries TRBV19 and TRBJ1-1; maybe TRBD1 (6 bases). This clonotype originated in a woman in her 50s in a cohort sampled during active or convalescent COVID-19. The sequencing input was peripheral blood. The CDR3 region is CASSTPGHYEAFF. CDR3 sequence (DNA): TGTGCCAGTAGTACCCCGGGACATTATGAAGCTTTCTTT.